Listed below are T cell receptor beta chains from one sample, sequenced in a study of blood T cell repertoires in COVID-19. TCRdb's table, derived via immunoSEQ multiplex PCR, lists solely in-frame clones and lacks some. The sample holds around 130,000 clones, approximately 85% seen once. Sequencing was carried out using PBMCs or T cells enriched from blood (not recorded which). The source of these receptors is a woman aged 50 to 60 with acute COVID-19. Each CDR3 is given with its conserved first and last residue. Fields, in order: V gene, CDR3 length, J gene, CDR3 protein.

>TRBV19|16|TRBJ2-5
CASSISRGRGQETQYF
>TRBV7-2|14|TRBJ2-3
CASSLNRGTDTQYF
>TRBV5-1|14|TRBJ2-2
CASSGDSDTGELFF
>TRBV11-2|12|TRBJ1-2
CASRVGGYGYTF
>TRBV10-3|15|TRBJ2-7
CAIGMGGGLSYEQYF
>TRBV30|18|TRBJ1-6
CAWNRDRGFLTLNSPLHF
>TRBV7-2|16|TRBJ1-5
CASSLGQGARNQPQHF
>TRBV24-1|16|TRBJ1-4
CATSDPRQGLGEKLFF
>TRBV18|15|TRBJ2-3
CASSPNRDSTDTQYF
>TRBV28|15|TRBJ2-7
CASSLWTGGAYEQYF
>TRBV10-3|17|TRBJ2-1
CAISTTSGSLGDNEQFF
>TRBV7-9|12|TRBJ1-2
CASSQAFGGYTF
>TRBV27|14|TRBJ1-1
CASSKSGINTEAFF
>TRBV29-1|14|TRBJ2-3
CSGVDVHSTDTQYF
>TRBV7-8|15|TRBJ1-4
CASSLGQDRNEKLFF
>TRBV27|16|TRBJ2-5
CSRTYEGGQAIETQYF
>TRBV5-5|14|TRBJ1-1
CASSLDLVNTEAFF
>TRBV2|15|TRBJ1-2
CASRPRTGGAYGYTF
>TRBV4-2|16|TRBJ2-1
CASSQPDRGAYNEQFF
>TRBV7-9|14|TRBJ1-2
CASSLVGTSYGYTF
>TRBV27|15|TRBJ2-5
CASGYGAGIQETQYF
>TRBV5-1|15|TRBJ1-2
CASSRAGQGDYGYTF
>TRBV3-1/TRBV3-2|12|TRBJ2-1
CASKGGGNEQFF
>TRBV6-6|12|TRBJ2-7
CASSSGSLEQYF
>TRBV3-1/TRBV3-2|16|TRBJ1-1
CASSRLGQGLNTEAFF
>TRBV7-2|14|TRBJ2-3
CASSLRLVGDTQYF